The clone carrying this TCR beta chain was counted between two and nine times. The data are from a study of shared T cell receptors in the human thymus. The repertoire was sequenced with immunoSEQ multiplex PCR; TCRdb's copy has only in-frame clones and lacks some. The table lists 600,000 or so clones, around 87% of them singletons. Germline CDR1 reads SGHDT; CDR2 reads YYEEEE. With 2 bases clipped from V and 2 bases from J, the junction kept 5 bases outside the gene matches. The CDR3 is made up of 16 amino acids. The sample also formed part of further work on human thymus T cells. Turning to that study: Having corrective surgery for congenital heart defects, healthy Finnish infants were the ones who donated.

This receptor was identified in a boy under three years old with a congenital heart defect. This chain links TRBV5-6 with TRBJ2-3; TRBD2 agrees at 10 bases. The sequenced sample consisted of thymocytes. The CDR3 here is CASSFPSGGDTDTQYF. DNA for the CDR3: TGTGCCAGCAGCTTCCCGAGCGGGGGGGACACAGATACGCAGTATTTT.